The 10 T cell receptor beta chains in this list originate from one sample, sequenced in a study of cytomegalovirus exposure and HLA in healthy donors. The PCR ran on 60 Vbeta and 13 Jbeta primers. Assay used: immunoSEQ multiplex PCR; TCRdb lists only in-frame clones, some missing. The sample carries under 150,000 clones, about 85% recorded once. The source material was PBMCs. All receptors come from a boy younger than 18 in good health and CMV-seronegative.

The rearrangement links TRBV9 to TRBJ2-7, with a possible D match to TRBD1 (5 bases). The CDR3 length is 17 residues. The ends were cut back, 4 bases at V and 0 bases at J, with 20 bases in the middle. Per the germline V gene, CDR1 is SGDLS and CDR2 is YYNGEE. The CDR3 is CASSQDTPDTFSYEQYF. In nucleotides, the CDR3 is TGTGCCAGCAGCCAAGACACCCCGGACACCTTCTCCTACGAGCAGTACTTC.

The chain has TRBV6-1 and TRBJ2-2, with TRBD2 matching 7 bases. J was trimmed by 3 bases and V by 8 bases; bases with no gene match: 6. The germline gives CDR1 MNHNS, CDR2 SASEGT. CDR3 length: 14 amino acids. The CDR3: CASGRESHTGELFF. CDR3 bases: TGTGCCAGCGGGAGGGAGAGCCACACCGGGGAGCTGTTTTTT.

This rearrangement joins TRBV6-6 to TRBJ1-2, with a weak D call TRBD1 (6 bases). This CDR3 is built from 13 residues. V shed 5 bases and J shed 8 bases, with 15 bases lying between them. Germline lookup yields CDR1 MNHNY and CDR2 SVGAGI (reference sequence). CDR3 sequence (DNA): TGTGCCAGCAGTCAGGATTACAGGGAAGGCTACACCTTC. It is translated as CASSQDYREGYTF.

This clone was detected once. At the DNA level, this CDR3 is encoded by other sequences in the same sample as well. The chain joins TRBV7-2 to TRBJ2-2; weak D call: TRBD1 (6 bases). Germline V CDR1 and CDR2: SGHTA, FQGNSA. Trimming shortened V by 2 bases and J by 4 bases, and 8 bases separated the two germline ends. The CDR3 is 14 amino acids. CDR3 DNA sequence: TGTGCCAGCAGCTTACAGGGGAGCACCGGGGAGCTGTTTTTT. Its protein product is CASSLQGSTGELFF.

The CDR3 nucleotides are TGTGCCAGCAGCCAAGAGACTAGCGGGGGGGCCACAGATACGCAGTATTTT. Amino acids: CASSQETSGGATDTQYF. The chain is built from TRBV4-2 and TRBJ2-3; TRBD2 matches at 14 bases. The CDR3 length is 17 residues. J was trimmed by 2 bases and V by 0 bases; bases with no gene match: 1. The germline gives CDR1 LGHNA, CDR2 YNFKEQ.

Note on this clone: Germline is not matched at one junction end, which may reflect a read error. The sample carries other DNA sequences with the same CDR3. V usage is TRBV30 and J usage is TRBJ2-7, with 9 positions matching TRBD1. Per the germline V gene, CDR1 is GTSNPN and CDR2 is SVGIG (reference sequence). This CDR3 spans 16 amino acids. The CDR3 sequence: CAWSVLPGQGRDEQYF. CDR3 bases: TGCGCCTGGAGTGTGCTACCGGGACAGGGTCGGGACGAGCAGTACTTC.

This clone was seen once. The rearrangement joins TRBV7-9 to TRBJ2-7; 8 bases agree with TRBD2. The germline V gene encodes CDR1 SEHNR and CDR2 FQNEAQ (reference sequence). The junction had 14 bases not matched to a gene; V was cut back by 4 bases and J by 0 bases. The CDR3 consists of 18 residues. CDR3 sequence (DNA): TGTGCCAGCAGCTCAACAGAAGCGGGAGTACGTTTCTCCTACGAGCAGTACTTC. Protein: CASSSTEAGVRFSYEQYF.

V and J are TRBV5-1 and TRBJ1-3; D is ambiguous. V lost 4 bases and J 0 bases, leaving 8 bases between the germline ends. The CDR3 runs to 14 residues. Germline V gene lookup returns CDR1 SGHRS and CDR2 YFSETQ. CDR3 sequence (DNA): TGCGCCAGCAGCCCTGGGAGCTCTGGAAACACCATATATTTT. Translation gives CASSPGSSGNTIYF.

The chain is built from TRBV25-1 and TRBJ2-1; TRBD2 matches 7 bases. This CDR3 contains 16 residues. V trimming: 2 bases; J trimming: 4 bases; junction bases outside the gene matches: 8. Germline V lookup: CDR1 MGHDK, CDR2 SYGVNS. The CDR3 nucleotides are TGTGCCAGCAGTGAACACGCGGCTAGCGGTTACAATGAGCAGTTCTTC. Translating it yields CASSEHAASGYNEQFF.

CDR3 bases: TGTGCCAGCAGCGTTACAACTAGCGGGAGCTATGAGCAGTTCTTC. It translates to CASSVTTSGSYEQFF. The rearrangement joins TRBV9 to TRBJ2-1, with 11 bases that match TRBD2. The CDR3 length is 15 residues. Per the germline V gene, CDR1 is SGDLS and CDR2 is YYNGEE. Trimming at V came to 2 bases and at J to 8 bases, leaving 6 bases not matched to a gene.